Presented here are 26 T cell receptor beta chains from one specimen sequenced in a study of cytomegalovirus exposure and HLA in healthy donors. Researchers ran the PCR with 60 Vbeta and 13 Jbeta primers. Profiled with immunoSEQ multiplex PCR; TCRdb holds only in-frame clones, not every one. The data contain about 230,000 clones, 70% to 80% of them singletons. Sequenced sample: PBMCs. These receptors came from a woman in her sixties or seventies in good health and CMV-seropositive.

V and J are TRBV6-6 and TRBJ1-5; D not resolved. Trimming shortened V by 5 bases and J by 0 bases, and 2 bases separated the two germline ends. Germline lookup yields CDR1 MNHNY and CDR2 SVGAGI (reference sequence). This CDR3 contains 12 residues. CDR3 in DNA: TGTGCCAGCAGTCTTAGCAATCAGCCCCAGCATTTT. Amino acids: CASSLSNQPQHF.

CDR3 bases: TGTGCCAGCAGCTTATCCGGGGGATCCTACAATGAGCAGTTCTTC. This codes for CASSLSGGSYNEQFF. The V gene is TRBV7-9, the J gene TRBJ2-1, with D perhaps matching TRBD2 (6 bases). The V end was cut by 2 bases, the J end by 1 base, with 9 bases between. CDR1 SEHNR and CDR2 FQNEAQ come from the germline V gene (reference sequence). The CDR3 length is 15 residues.

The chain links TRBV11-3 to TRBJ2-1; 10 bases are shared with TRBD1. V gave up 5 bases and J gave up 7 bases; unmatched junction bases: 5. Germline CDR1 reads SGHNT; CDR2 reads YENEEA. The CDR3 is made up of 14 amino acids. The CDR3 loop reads CASSPSDRGNEQFF. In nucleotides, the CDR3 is TGTGCCAGCAGCCCCTCGGACAGGGGGAATGAGCAGTTCTTC.

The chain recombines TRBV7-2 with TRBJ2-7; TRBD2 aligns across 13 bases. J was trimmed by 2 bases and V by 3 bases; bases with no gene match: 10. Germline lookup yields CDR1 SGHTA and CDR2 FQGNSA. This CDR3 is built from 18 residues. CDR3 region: CASSLEKTGTSGTYEQYF. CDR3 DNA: TGTGCCAGCAGCTTGGAAAAGACCGGGACTAGCGGGACCTACGAGCAGTACTTC.

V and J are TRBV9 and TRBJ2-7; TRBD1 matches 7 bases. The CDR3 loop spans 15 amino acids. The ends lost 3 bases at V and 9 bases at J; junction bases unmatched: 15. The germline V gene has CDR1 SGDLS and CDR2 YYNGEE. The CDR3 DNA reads TGTGCCAGCAGCGCAACAGGGGAAGGGCTCAGGGCGCAGTACTTC. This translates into CASSATGEGLRAQYF.

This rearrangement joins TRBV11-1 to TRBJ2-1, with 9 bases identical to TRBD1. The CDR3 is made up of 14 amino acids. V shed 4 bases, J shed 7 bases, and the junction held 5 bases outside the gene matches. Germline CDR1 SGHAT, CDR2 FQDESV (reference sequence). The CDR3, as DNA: TGTGCCAGCAGCTCCTGGACAGGGGCAAATGAGCAGTTCTTC. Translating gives CASSSWTGANEQFF. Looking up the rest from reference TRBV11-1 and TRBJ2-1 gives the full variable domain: EAEVAQSPRYKITEKSQAVAFWCDPISGHATLYWYRQILGQGPELLVQFQDESVVDDSQLPKDRFSAERLKGVDSTLKIQPAELGDSAMYLCASSSWTGANEQFFGPGTRLTVL.

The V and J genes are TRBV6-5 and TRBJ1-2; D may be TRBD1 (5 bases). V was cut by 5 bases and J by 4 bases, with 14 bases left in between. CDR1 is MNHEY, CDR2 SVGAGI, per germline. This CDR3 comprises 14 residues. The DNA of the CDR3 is TGTGCCAGCAGTGAAGATGGGGCAACCTATGGCTACACCTTC. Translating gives CASSEDGATYGYTF.

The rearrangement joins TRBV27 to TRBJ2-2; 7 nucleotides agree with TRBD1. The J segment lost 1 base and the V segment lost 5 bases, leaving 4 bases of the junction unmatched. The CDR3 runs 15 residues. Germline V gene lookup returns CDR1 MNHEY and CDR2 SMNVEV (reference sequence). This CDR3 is CASSLWTGNTGELFF. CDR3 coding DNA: TGTGCCAGCAGTCTCTGGACAGGGAACACCGGGGAGCTGTTTTTT.

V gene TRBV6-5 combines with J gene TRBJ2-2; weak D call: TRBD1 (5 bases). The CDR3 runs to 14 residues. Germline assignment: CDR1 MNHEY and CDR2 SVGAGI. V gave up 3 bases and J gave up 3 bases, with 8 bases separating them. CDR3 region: CASSYQGDTGELFF. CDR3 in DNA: TGTGCCAGCAGTTATCAGGGTGACACCGGGGAGCTGTTTTTT.

In nucleotides, the CDR3 is TGTGCCAGCAGTCGCGACAGGGGAAGCTCCTACGAGCAGTACTTC. Its protein product is CASSRDRGSSYEQYF. The rearrangement uses TRBV28 and TRBJ2-7, with TRBD1 identical over 8 bases. This CDR3 is built from 15 residues. With 5 bases clipped from V and 0 bases from J, the junction kept 6 bases outside the gene matches. Germline lookup yields CDR1 MDHEN and CDR2 SYDVKM.

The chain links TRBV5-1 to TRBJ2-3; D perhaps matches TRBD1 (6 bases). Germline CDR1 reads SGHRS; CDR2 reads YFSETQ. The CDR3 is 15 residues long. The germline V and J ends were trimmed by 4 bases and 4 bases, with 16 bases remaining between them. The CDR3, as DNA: TGCGCCAGCAGCCAGGGGACCTCGTCCGCAGATACGCAGTATTTT. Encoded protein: CASSQGTSSADTQYF.

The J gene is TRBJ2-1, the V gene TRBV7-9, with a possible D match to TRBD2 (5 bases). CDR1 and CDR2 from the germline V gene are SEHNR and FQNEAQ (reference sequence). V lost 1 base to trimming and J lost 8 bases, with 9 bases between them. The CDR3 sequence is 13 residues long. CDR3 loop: CASSLGPADEQFF. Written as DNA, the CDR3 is TGTGCCAGCAGCTTAGGGCCAGCGGATGAGCAGTTCTTC.

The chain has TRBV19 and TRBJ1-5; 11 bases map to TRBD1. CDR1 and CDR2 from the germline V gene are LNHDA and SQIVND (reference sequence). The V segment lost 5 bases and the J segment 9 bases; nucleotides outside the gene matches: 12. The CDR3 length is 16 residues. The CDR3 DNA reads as TGTGCCAGTAGTTTGGGGACAGGGGGTCCCCTGTGGCCCCAGCATTTT. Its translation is CASSLGTGGPLWPQHF. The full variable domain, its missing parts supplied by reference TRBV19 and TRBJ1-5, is DGGITQSPKYLFRKEGQNVTLSCEQNLNHDAMYWYRQDPGQGLRLIYYSQIVNDFQKGDIAEGYSVSREKKESFPLTVTSAQKNPTAFYLCASSLGTGGPLWPQHFGDGTRLSIL.

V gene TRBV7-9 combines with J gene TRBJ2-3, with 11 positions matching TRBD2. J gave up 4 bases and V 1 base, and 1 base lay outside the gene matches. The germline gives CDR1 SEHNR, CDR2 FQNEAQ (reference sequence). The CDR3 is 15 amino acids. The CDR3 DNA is TGTGCCAGCAGCTTAGGACTAGCGGGGTCAGATACGCAGTATTTT. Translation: CASSLGLAGSDTQYF.

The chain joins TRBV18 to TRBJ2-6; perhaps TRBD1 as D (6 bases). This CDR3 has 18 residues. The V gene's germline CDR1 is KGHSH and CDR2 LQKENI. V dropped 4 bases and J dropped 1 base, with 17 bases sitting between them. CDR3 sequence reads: CASSRWTDRRSGANVLTF. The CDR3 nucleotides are TGTGCCAGCTCACGGTGGACAGACCGTAGGTCTGGGGCCAACGTCCTGACTTTC.

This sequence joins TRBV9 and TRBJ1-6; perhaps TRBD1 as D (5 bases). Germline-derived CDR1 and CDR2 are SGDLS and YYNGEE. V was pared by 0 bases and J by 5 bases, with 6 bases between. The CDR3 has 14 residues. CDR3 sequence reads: CASSVEGDNSPLHF. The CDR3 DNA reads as TGTGCCAGCAGCGTAGAAGGGGATAATTCACCCCTCCACTTT.

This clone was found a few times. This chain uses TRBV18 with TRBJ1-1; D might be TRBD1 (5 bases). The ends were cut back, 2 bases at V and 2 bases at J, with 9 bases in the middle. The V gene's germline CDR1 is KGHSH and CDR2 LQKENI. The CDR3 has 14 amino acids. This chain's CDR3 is CASSPRQTNTEAFF. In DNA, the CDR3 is TGTGCCAGCTCACCAAGACAGACTAACACTGAAGCTTTCTTT.

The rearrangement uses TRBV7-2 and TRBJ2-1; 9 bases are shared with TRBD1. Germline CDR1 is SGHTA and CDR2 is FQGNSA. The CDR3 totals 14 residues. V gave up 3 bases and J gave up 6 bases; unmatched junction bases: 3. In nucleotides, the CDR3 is TGTGCCAGCAGCTTTACAGGGGGCTTCAATGAGCAGTTCTTC. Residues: CASSFTGGFNEQFF. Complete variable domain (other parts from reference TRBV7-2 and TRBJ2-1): GAGVSQSPSNKVTEKGKDVELRCDPISGHTALYWYRQSLGQGLEFLIYFQGNSAPDKSGLPSDRFSAERTGGSVSTLTIQRTQQEDSAVYLCASSFTGGFNEQFFGPGTRLTVL.

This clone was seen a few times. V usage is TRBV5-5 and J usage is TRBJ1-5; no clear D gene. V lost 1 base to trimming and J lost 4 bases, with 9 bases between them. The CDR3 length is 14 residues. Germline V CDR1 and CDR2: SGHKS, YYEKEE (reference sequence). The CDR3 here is CASSLNTVNQPQHF. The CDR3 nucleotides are TGTGCCAGCAGCTTGAACACAGTTAATCAGCCCCAGCATTTT.

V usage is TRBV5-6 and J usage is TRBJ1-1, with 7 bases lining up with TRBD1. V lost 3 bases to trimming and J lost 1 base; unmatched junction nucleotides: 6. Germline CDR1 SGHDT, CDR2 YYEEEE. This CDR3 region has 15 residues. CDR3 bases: TGTGCCAGCAGCTGGACCGGGACAGAGAACACTGAAGCTTTCTTT. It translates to CASSWTGTENTEAFF. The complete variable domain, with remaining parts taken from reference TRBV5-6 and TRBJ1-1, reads DAGVTQSPTHLIKTRGQQVTLRCSPKSGHDTVSWYQQALGQGPQFIFQYYEEEERQRGNFPDRFSGHQFPNYSSELNVNALLLGDSALYLCASSWTGTENTEAFFGQGTRLTVV.

CDR3 DNA sequence: TGTGCCAGCAGCGTAGGTATGACAGGGGCTGAAAAACTGTTTTTT. Translated: CASSVGMTGAEKLFF. The chain recombines TRBV9 with TRBJ1-4; 8 nucleotides match TRBD1. V lost 0 bases to trimming and J lost 7 bases; unmatched junction nucleotides: 5. This CDR3 is built from 15 residues. Germline V CDR1 and CDR2: SGDLS, YYNGEE.

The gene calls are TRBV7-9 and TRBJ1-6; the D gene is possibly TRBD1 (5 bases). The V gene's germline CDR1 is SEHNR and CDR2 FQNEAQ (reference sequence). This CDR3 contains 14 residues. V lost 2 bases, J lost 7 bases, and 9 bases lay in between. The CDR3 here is CASSLWGSNSPLHF. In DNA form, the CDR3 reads TGTGCCAGCAGCTTATGGGGCTCGAATTCACCCCTCCACTTT.

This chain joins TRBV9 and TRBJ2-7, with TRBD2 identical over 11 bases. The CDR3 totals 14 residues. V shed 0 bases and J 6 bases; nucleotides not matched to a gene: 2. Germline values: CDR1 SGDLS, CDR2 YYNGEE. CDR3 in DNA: TGTGCCAGCAGCGTAGTTGGGACTAGCGGCGAGCAGTACTTC. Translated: CASSVVGTSGEQYF.

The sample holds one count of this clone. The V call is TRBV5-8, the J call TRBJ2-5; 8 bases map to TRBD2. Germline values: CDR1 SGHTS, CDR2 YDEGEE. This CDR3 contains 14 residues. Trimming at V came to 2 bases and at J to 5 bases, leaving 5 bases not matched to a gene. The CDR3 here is CASSFGGVPETQYF. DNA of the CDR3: TGTGCCAGCAGCTTCGGGGGGGTCCCGGAGACCCAGTACTTC.

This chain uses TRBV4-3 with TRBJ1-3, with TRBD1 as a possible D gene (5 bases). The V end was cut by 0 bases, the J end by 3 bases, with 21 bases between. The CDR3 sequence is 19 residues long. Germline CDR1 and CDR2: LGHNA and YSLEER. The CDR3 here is CASSQDPLLGGIGGNTIYF. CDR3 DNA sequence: TGCGCCAGCAGCCAAGATCCACTCCTGGGGGGTATAGGTGGAAACACCATATATTTT.

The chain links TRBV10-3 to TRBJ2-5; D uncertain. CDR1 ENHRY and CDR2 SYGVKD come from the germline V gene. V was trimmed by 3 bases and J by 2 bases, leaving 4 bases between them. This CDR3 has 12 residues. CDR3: CAISDNQETQYF. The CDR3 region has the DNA TGTGCCATCAGTGACAATCAAGAGACCCAGTACTTC.